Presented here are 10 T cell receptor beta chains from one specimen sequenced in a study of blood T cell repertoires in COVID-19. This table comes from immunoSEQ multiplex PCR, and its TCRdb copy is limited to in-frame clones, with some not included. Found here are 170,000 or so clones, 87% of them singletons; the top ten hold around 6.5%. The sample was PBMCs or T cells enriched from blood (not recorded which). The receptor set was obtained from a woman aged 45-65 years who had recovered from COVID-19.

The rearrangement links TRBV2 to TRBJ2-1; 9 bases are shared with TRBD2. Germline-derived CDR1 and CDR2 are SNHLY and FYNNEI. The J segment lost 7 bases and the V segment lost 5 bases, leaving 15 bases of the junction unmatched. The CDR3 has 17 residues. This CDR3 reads CASSPSGALFRGNEQFF. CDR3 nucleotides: TGTGCCAGCAGTCCTAGCGGGGCCCTCTTTCGAGGAAATGAGCAGTTCTTC.

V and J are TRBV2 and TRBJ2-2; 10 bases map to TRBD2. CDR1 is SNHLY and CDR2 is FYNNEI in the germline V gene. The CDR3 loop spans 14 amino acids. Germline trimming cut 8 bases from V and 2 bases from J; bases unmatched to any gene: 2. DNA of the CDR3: TGTGCCAGCCGGACTAGCGGTAACACCGGGGAGCTGTTTTTT. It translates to CASRTSGNTGELFF. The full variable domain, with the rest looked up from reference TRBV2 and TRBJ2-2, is EPEVTQTPSHQVTQMGQEVILRCVPISNHLYFYWYRQILGQKVEFLVSFYNNEISEKSEIFDDQFSVERPDGSNFTLKIRSTKLEDSAMYFCASRTSGNTGELFFGEGSRLTVL.

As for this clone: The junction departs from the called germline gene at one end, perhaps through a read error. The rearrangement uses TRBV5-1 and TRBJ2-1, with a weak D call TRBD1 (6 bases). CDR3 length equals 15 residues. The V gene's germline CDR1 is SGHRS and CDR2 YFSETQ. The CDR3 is CASSSVQGSFNEQFF. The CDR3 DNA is TGCGCCAGCAGCTCGGTACAGGGCTCCTTCAATGAGCAGTTCTTC. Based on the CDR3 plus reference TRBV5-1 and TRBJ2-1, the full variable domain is KAGVTQTPRYLIKTRGQQVTLSCSPISGHRSVSWYQQTPGQGLQFLFEYFSETQRNKGNFPGRFSGRQFSNSRSEMNVSTLELGDSALYLCASSSVQGSFNEQFFGPGTRLTVL.

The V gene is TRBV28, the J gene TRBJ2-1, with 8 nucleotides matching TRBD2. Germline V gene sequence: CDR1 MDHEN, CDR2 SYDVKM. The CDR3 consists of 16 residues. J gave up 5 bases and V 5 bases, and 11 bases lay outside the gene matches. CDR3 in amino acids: CASSTPGLGLDNEQFF. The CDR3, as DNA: TGTGCCAGCAGTACCCCGGGACTAGGATTAGACAATGAGCAGTTCTTC.

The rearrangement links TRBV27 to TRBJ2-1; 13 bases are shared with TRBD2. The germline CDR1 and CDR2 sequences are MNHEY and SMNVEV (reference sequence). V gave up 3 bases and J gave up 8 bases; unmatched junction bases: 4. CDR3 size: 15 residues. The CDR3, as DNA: TGTGCCAGCAGTTTCAGGACTAGCGGGAGACATGAGCAGTTCTTC. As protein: CASSFRTSGRHEQFF.

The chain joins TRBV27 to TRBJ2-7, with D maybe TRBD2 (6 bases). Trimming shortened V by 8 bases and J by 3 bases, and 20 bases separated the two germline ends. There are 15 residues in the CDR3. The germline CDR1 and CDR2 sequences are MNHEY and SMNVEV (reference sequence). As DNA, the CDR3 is TGTGCCAGCTCGAGTATCGGAGGGCTAGTCTACGAGCAGTACTTC. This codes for CASSSIGGLVYEQYF.

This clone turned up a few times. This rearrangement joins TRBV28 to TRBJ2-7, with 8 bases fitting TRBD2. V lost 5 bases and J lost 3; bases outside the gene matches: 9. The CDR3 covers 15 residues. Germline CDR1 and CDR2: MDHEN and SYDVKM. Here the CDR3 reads CASSPQAGGNYEQYF. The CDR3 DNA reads TGTGCCAGCAGTCCCCAGGCGGGAGGAAACTACGAGCAGTACTTC.

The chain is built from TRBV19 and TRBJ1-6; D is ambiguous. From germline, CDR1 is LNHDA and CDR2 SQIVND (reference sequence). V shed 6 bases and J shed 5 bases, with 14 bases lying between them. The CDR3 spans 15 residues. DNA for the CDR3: TGTGCCAGTAGAGACCCGACTCGGGATAATTCACCCCTCCACTTT. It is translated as CASRDPTRDNSPLHF.

For the CDR3, the DNA is TGTGCCAGCTCACCAGGCCCTAGCGGGAGTGATGTTGAGCAGTTCTTC. It encodes CASSPGPSGSDVEQFF. The V call is TRBV18, the J call TRBJ2-1, with 10 bases aligning to TRBD2. Germline CDR1 is KGHSH and CDR2 is LQKENI. The CDR3 has 16 amino acids. The V segment lost 2 bases and the J segment 9 bases; nucleotides outside the gene matches: 10.

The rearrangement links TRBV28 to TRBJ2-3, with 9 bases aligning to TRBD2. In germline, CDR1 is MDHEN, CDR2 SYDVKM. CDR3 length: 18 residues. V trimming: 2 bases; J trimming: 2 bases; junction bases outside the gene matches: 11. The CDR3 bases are TGTGCCAGCAGTTTAAGTTCTATAGCGGGAGAATCCACAGATACGCAGTATTTT. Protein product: CASSLSSIAGESTDTQYF.